Below, 17 T cell receptor beta chains from the same sample are listed, as sequenced in a study of somatic mutations in cytotoxic T cells in rheumatoid arthritis. Method: immunoSEQ multiplex PCR; TCRdb's copy keeps in-frame clones and lacks some. The sample carries some 8,700 clones, 75% recorded once. Sequencing input: CD8+ T cells sorted from blood. All receptors derive from a woman in her fifties or sixties in good health.

A note on this clone: The DNA is left out, because the CDR3 cannot be placed on it with certainty; the CDR3 is given as TCRdb lists it. This chain uses TRBV28 with TRBJ2-7; the table gives TRBD1 as D, unverified against the DNA. The CDR3 spans 14 amino acids, including both terminal residues. Germline-derived CDR1 and CDR2 are MDHEN and SYDVKM. Here the CDR3 reads CASSSSDSPYEQYF.

The table lists this clone with a few counts. The gene calls are TRBV28 and TRBJ2-7; 8 nucleotides match TRBD2. The CDR3 spans 14 residues. Unmatched junction bases numbered 6, after V lost 5 bases and J lost 3 bases. Germline assignment: CDR1 MDHEN and CDR2 SYDVKM. The CDR3 sequence is CASSPGTRGYEQYF. For the CDR3, the DNA is TGTGCCAGCAGTCCCGGGACTAGAGGCTACGAGCAGTACTTC.

The chain employs TRBV21-1 and TRBJ2-5; the D segment call TRBD1 is taken from the table without a DNA check. TRBV21-1 is a pseudogene segment. This CDR3 has 17 residues. CDR3 residues: CASSSWKAQGNQETQYF. The CDR3 DNA follows: TGTGCCAGCAGCAGCTGGAAGGCACAGGGGAACCAAGAGACCCAGTACTTC.

The rearrangement links TRBV4-1 to TRBJ2-7; D possibly corresponds to TRBD2 (5 bases). The CDR3 has 16 residues. V was shortened by 0 bases and J by 0 bases, with 12 bases between the two germline ends. Germline assignment: CDR1 MGHRA and CDR2 YSYEKL. The CDR3 loop reads CASSQDSGRSSYEQYF. CDR3 DNA sequence: TGCGCCAGCAGCCAAGATTCGGGGAGAAGCTCCTACGAGCAGTACTTC.

The V and J genes are TRBV7-6 and TRBJ2-3; TRBD2 matches at 8 bases. CDR3 length equals 15 residues. Trimming removed 2 bases from V and 8 bases from J; junction bases left unmatched: 9. Per germline, CDR1 SGHVS and CDR2 FNYEAQ. The CDR3 sequence: CASSLLGGALGTQYF. The CDR3 nucleotides read TGTGCCAGCAGCTTACTCGGGGGGGCGTTAGGTACGCAGTATTTT.

The gene calls are TRBV7-9 and TRBJ2-1, with a weak D call TRBD1 (5 bases). The V and J ends lost 4 bases and 3 bases respectively, with 13 bases between them. Looked up from germline, CDR1 is SEHNR and CDR2 is FQNEAQ (reference sequence). CDR3 length equals 15 residues. CDR3 sequence (DNA): TGTGCCAGCAGCTCCAGGGCAGTCTACTACAATGAGCAGTTCTTC. Translating gives CASSSRAVYYNEQFF.

The chain combines TRBV11-2 with TRBJ2-1; D is uncertain. V was cut by 7 bases and J by 2 bases, with 6 bases left in between. From germline, CDR1 is SGHAT and CDR2 FQNNGV. The CDR3 spans 12 residues. Here the CDR3 reads CASTRTYNEQFF. CDR3 DNA: TGTGCCAGCACGAGAACCTACAATGAGCAGTTCTTC.

This chain joins TRBV9 and TRBJ2-4; TRBD2 matches 8 bases. Germline V lookup: CDR1 SGDLS, CDR2 YYNGEE. This CDR3 region has 12 residues. Unmatched junction bases numbered 1, after V lost 4 bases and J lost 7 bases. The CDR3 DNA sequence: TGTGCCAGCAGCCCGGGGGGGAACATTCAGTACTTC. Translated, it gives CASSPGGNIQYF. Full variable domain (outside the CDR3, taken from reference TRBV9 and TRBJ2-4): DSGVTQTPKHLITATGQRVTLRCSPRSGDLSVYWYQQSLDQGLQFLIQYYNGEERAKGNILERFSAQQFPDLHSELNLSSLELGDSALYFCASSPGGNIQYFGAGTRLSVL.

This clone has only one observation. CDR3 residues: CASSMLAGTGELFF. CDR3 coding DNA: TGTGCCAGTAGTATGCTCGCCGGGACCGGGGAGCTGTTTTTT. The gene calls are TRBV19 and TRBJ2-2; D is undetermined. CDR3 length: 14 amino acids. Trimming stripped 3 bases from V and 5 bases from J, with 10 bases between. Germline V gene lookup returns CDR1 LNHDA and CDR2 SQIVND (reference sequence).

This clone was seen only a few times. This chain uses TRBV29-1 with TRBJ2-7; 11 nucleotides agree with TRBD1. The CDR3 contains 15 residues. The ends lost 6 bases at V and 4 bases at J; junction bases unmatched: 11. The germline V gene encodes CDR1 SQVTM and CDR2 ANQGSEA. CDR3 nucleotide sequence: TGCAGCGTCAGAGGCGGGGACAGGGGGACATACGAGCAGTACTTC. Translating it yields CSVRGGDRGTYEQYF.

This chain links TRBV19 with TRBJ2-7, with D perhaps TRBD1 (6 bases). Germline V gives CDR1 LNHDA, CDR2 SQIVND (reference sequence). V was shortened by 5 bases and J by 0 bases, with 17 bases between the two germline ends. The CDR3 sequence is 16 residues long. CDR3 in DNA: TGTGCCAGTAGTCCAACAGGGAATGCCCTCTCCTACGAGCAGTACTTC. As protein: CASSPTGNALSYEQYF. Looking up the rest from reference TRBV19 and TRBJ2-7 gives the full variable domain: DGGITQSPKYLFRKEGQNVTLSCEQNLNHDAMYWYRQDPGQGLRLIYYSQIVNDFQKGDIAEGYSVSREKKESFPLTVTSAQKNPTAFYLCASSPTGNALSYEQYFGPGTRLTVT.

J is TRBJ2-7 and V is TRBV7-6, with D uncertain. The length of the CDR3 is 14 residues. CDR1 is SGHVS, CDR2 FNYEAQ, per germline. The ends were cut back, 5 bases at V and 2 bases at J, with 13 bases in the middle. The CDR3 nucleotides read TGTGCCAGCAGCCTTGGCCCCCCACCCTACGAGCAGTACTTC. Translation: CASSLGPPPYEQYF.

V and J are TRBV4-1 and TRBJ2-7; TRBD1 aligns across 7 bases. CDR1 is MGHRA and CDR2 is YSYEKL in the germline V gene. V dropped 6 bases and J dropped 2; count of bases not matched to a gene: 13. CDR3 length: 16 amino acids. CDR3 in amino acids: CASSQQPGQPTYEQYF. The DNA for the CDR3 is TGCGCCAGCAGTCAACAGCCGGGACAGCCCACCTACGAGCAGTACTTC.

This chain uses TRBV5-6 with TRBJ1-6, with TRBD1 matching 7 bases. The V gene end was trimmed by 4 bases and the J gene end by 5 bases; junction bases not matched to a gene: 9. This CDR3 spans 16 amino acids. Germline V gene data show CDR1 as SGHDT and CDR2 as YYEEEE. This CDR3 is CASSMTGYSDNSPLHF. The CDR3 bases are TGTGCCAGCAGCATGACAGGGTACTCTGATAATTCACCCCTCCACTTT.

This rearrangement joins TRBV28 to TRBJ2-7, with 10 bases matching TRBD2. CDR1 is MDHEN and CDR2 is SYDVKM in the germline V gene. The trim removed 6 bases at V and 6 bases at J, leaving 23 bases unmatched. The CDR3 has 19 residues. CDR3 DNA: TGTGCCAGCAGCTCAAAGTGGGGTTTGAGCGGGGGGGCCGTCTCCGAGCAGTACTTC. Its protein is CASSSKWGLSGGAVSEQYF.

For the CDR3, the DNA is TGTGCCAGCAGGATGTCAGAGGGGGGGCATGAGCAGTTCTTC. It codes for CASRMSEGGHEQFF. This sequence joins TRBV7-9 and TRBJ2-1; D possibly corresponds to TRBD2 (7 bases). V lost 6 bases and J lost 8, with 17 bases in between. The CDR3 consists of 14 residues. Germline CDR1 is SEHNR and CDR2 is FQNEAQ (reference sequence).

A few counts support this clone. The rearrangement joins TRBV27 to TRBJ2-7; D may be TRBD2 (7 bases). With 8 bases removed from V and 2 bases from J, the gap between germline ends came to 25 bases. The CDR3 consists of 17 residues. The germline gives CDR1 MNHEY, CDR2 SMNVEV (reference sequence). The CDR3 DNA reads as TGTGCCAGCGGGCAGTTGGCCAGTCGGGGGGCTCCCTACGAGCAGTACTTC. The encoded protein is CASGQLASRGAPYEQYF.